This is a list of T cell receptor beta chains from one sample in a study of T cell repertoires in cytomegalovirus infection. TCRdb redid the calling of the reads with MiXCR, one entry per CDR3 protein. The table has about 320,000 distinct CDR3 sequences, 8% to 10% seen once. The sample comprised PBMCs. The receptors originated from a human donor in good health (CMV status not recorded). Some clones in this sample may be carry-over from other donors' samples. Both conserved end residues are part of each CDR3. A D gene is named only where the DNA matches it firmly. The size entry is marked missing in some rows and otherwise reads once, few, many or a size class.

D gene: NA; J gene: TRBJ2-1; V gene: TRBV6-2/TRBV6-3; clone size: few; CDR3 DNA: TGTGCCAGCAGTTTCCGGGCCCTAAAGAATGAGCAGTTCTTC; CDR3 protein: CASSFRALKNEQFF
D gene: TRBD1; J gene: TRBJ2-4; V gene: TRBV7-2; clone size: many; CDR3 DNA: TGTGCCAGCAGTCTCGGACAGGGAGTAAGCATTCAGTACTTC; CDR3 protein: CASSLGQGVSIQYF
D gene: NA; J gene: TRBJ2-5; V gene: TRBV7-2; clone size: many; CDR3 DNA: TGTGCCAGCAGCATCCGGACGAGGGAGACCCAGTACTTC; CDR3 protein: CASSIRTRETQYF
D gene: NA; J gene: TRBJ1-5; V gene: TRBV7-2; clone size: many; CDR3 DNA: TGTGCCAGCGGTCCCTGGGGTAAAGGCAATCAGCCCCAGCATTTT; CDR3 protein: CASGPWGKGNQPQHF
D gene: NA; J gene: TRBJ1-1; V gene: TRBV7-2; clone size: NA; CDR3 DNA: TGTGCCAGCAGCTCGGATGCGGGGGCGCGCACTGAAGCTTTCTTT; CDR3 protein: CASSSDAGARTEAFF
D gene: TRBD1; J gene: TRBJ2-2; V gene: TRBV5-6; clone size: NA; CDR3 DNA: TGTGCCAGCAGCAGGGAAGACAGGGGCCCGAACACCGGGGAGCTGTTTTTT; CDR3 protein: CASSREDRGPNTGELFF
D gene: TRBD2; J gene: TRBJ2-2; V gene: TRBV7-2; clone size: many; CDR3 DNA: TGTGCCTCGCGGGGGGTTTCGAACACCGGGGAGCTGTTTTTT; CDR3 protein: CASRGVSNTGELFF
D gene: NA; J gene: TRBJ2-7; V gene: TRBV12-3/TRBV12-4; clone size: NA; CDR3 DNA: TGTGCCAGCAGTGCAAGGACACCCTACGAGCAGTACTTC; CDR3 protein: CASSARTPYEQYF
D gene: TRBD2; J gene: TRBJ2-2; V gene: TRBV19; clone size: NA; CDR3 DNA: TGTGCCAGTAGTCCCAATCGACTAGCGGGGGATTACACCGGGGAGCTGTTTTTT; CDR3 protein: CASSPNRLAGDYTGELFF
D gene: NA; J gene: TRBJ1-6; V gene: TRBV6-2/TRBV6-3; clone size: many; CDR3 DNA: TGTGCCAGCAGTTACGGGGGGGGCAATTCACCCCTCCACTTT; CDR3 protein: CASSYGGGNSPLHF
D gene: NA; J gene: TRBJ2-7; V gene: TRBV6-2/TRBV6-3; clone size: NA; CDR3 DNA: TGTGCCAGCAGTTACGGCGGGTACTCCTACGAGCAGTACTTC; CDR3 protein: CASSYGGYSYEQYF
D gene: TRBD1; J gene: TRBJ2-7; V gene: TRBV5-1; clone size: few; CDR3 DNA: TGCGCCAGCAGCCCCCGGACAGGGATGAACTTCTACTCCTACGAGCAGTACTTC; CDR3 protein: CASSPRTGMNFYSYEQYF
D gene: TRBD2; J gene: TRBJ2-3; V gene: TRBV7-2; clone size: many; CDR3 DNA: TGTGCCAGCAGCTCCTATATAGCGGGATCCCTTACGCAGTATTTT; CDR3 protein: CASSSYIAGSLTQYF
D gene: TRBD1; J gene: TRBJ1-5; V gene: TRBV12-3/TRBV12-4; clone size: NA; CDR3 DNA: TGTGCCTCGGGCAGGGGGCTTCGCAATCAGCCCCAGCATTTT; CDR3 protein: CASGRGLRNQPQHF
D gene: NA; J gene: TRBJ1-4; V gene: TRBV11-2; clone size: many; CDR3 DNA: TGTGCCAGCAGCTTTGTTGGGGAAAAACTGTTTTTT; CDR3 protein: CASSFVGEKLFF
D gene: NA; J gene: TRBJ2-2; V gene: TRBV29-1; clone size: many; CDR3 DNA: TGCAGCGTTCGGGTAGCGTCGGGGGCCGGGGAGCTGTTTTTT; CDR3 protein: CSVRVASGAGELFF
D gene: NA; J gene: TRBJ1-1; V gene: TRBV27; clone size: many; CDR3 DNA: TGTGCCAGCAGTCCCGCCTTATTGGCTGGGAAAAGTGCTGAAGCTTTCTTT; CDR3 protein: CASSPALLAGKSAEAFF
D gene: NA; J gene: TRBJ1-1; V gene: TRBV7-9; clone size: many; CDR3 DNA: TGTGCCAGCAGCTTAGAACGGGAAGCTTTCTTT; CDR3 protein: CASSLEREAFF
D gene: TRBD2; J gene: TRBJ2-1; V gene: TRBV7-2; clone size: many; CDR3 DNA: TGTGCCAGCAGCTCCCCCCCGGGTCGCGGGAGGGCCTCCGGTGAGCAGTTCTTC; CDR3 protein: CASSSPPGRGRASGEQFF
D gene: NA; J gene: TRBJ2-5; V gene: TRBV11-2; clone size: NA; CDR3 DNA: TGTGCCAGCAGCGTAGGACAGAAAGAGACCCAGTACTTC; CDR3 protein: CASSVGQKETQYF
D gene: TRBD2; J gene: TRBJ2-5; V gene: TRBV7-2; clone size: many; CDR3 DNA: TGTGCCAGCAGTCAATCCCCGGGACTAGGGACGGAGACCCAGTACTTC; CDR3 protein: CASSQSPGLGTETQYF
D gene: TRBD2; J gene: TRBJ2-7; V gene: TRBV7-9; clone size: many; CDR3 DNA: TGTGCCAGCAGCTTAGGGCCAGCGGGACCCGATTGGAAGCAGTACTTC; CDR3 protein: CASSLGPAGPDWKQYF
D gene: NA; J gene: TRBJ2-3; V gene: TRBV7-2; clone size: few; CDR3 DNA: TGTGCCAGCAGCTTGGACACCCACACAGATACGCAGTATTTT; CDR3 protein: CASSLDTHTDTQYF
D gene: NA; J gene: TRBJ2-7; V gene: TRBV27; clone size: NA; CDR3 DNA: TGTGCCAGCAGTCCTCAACAGAAAAGCTCCTACGAGCAGTACTTC; CDR3 protein: CASSPQQKSSYEQYF
D gene: TRBD2; J gene: TRBJ2-7; V gene: TRBV12-3/TRBV12-4; clone size: few; CDR3 DNA: TGTGCCAGCAGTCGCCGGCAGCGGGAAGGCGTCGAGCAGTACTTC; CDR3 protein: CASSRRQREGVEQYF